Sequencing of this TCR beta chain was carried out in a study of identical twins (dated by TCRdb to 2016 to 2018). About the study as a whole: TCR alpha and beta repertoires from monozygotic twins, unrelated adults of various ages and cord blood were deep-sequenced to test whether fetal clonotypes persist. Replicate twin experiments were performed at different times using different library preparation protocols to rule out contamination. On the study overall, not on this receptor specifically: Excess twin sharing in beta out-of-frame sequences was weaker because fewer shared sequences lowered the signal-to-noise ratio. Out-of-frame TCR alpha sequences shared between twins showed an excess of low generation-probability sequences compared with coincidental sharing between unrelated individuals. Abundant cord blood beta clonotypes carried fewer insertions; young adult naive repertoires showed a weaker similar trend, while memory repertoires showed none. In monozygotic twins, out-of-frame TCR alpha sharing was systematically underestimated by recombination models, although the models agreed with sharing between unrelated individuals. Zero-insertion analyses could be partly confounded by invariant T cells such as MAIT and iNKT, although diverse VJ usage argued against such confounding for most clonotypes. Conclusions relied on cross-sectional statistical analysis, since the same donors could not be followed over many years.

In regard to this clonotype: Its antigen is still unknown. It has no much larger one-base neighbor in the sample; base qualities were not kept.

Every donor in the study was a healthy Caucasian. The twin cohort comprised three pairs of female monozygotic twins, all aged about 18 to 29 years. The RNA used for TCR libraries was isolated from peripheral blood mononuclear cells. Libraries were built with 5' RACE. Sequenced using an Illumina HiSeq 2000. Template switching introduced a universal primer binding site; the final cDNA contained a unique molecular identifier, enabling accurate counting of TCR cDNA molecules. Specific primers in the conserved constant-segment region were used to synthesize first-strand cDNA for the TCR alpha and beta chains. Each cDNA library was double barcoded, with a SMART-Mk sample barcode plus Illumina barcodes, to control for contamination. TruSeq adapter sequences along with Illumina sample barcodes were introduced in two successive PCR steps. TCR alpha and beta cDNA libraries were sequenced on the Illumina HiSeq platform with custom primers. The published analysis was carried out like this. Unique molecular identifiers were extracted from raw reads with MiGEC, and CDR3 positions were determined with MiXCR. For each individual, recombination models were inferred using an EM algorithm with the repgenHMM and IGoR tools. Shared clonotype analysis was performed with the tcR package in R, normalizing sharing by the product of cloneset sizes. To study raw recombination without the effects of thymic and clonal selection, out-of-frame nonproductive sequences were analyzed. The public reads were quality trimmed at Q25 with fastp and then assembled into clones with MiXCR by TCRdb, keeping productive beta chains. Entries are consolidated by CDR3 protein sequence, retaining the most common genes and DNA. TCRdb's processing, not the study's, gives the V and J calls here. This sample comprises fewer than 900,000 distinct CDR3 sequences, roughly 18% of them detected only once. The biggest ten clones account for about an eighth of the sample.

A distance of 11 bases separates the germline ends of V and J, which lose 4 bases and 7 bases respectively. Via the germline V gene (reference sequence), CDR1 is LNHDA and CDR2 SQIVND. The CDR3 has 13 amino acids, counting the end cysteine and phenylalanine. Of the read, only the CDR3 DNA is kept; its 39 bases are in frame from base 1. A further study also used this sample, focusing on T cells expressing NK-cell markers. The other study reports the following: In sorted CD3+CD56+NKG2C+, CD3+CD56+NKG2C- and CD3+CD56-NKG2C+ T-cell subsets from several donors, TCR beta-chain repertoires were profiled. Of the eight sequenced donors, seven were found to be HCMV-seropositive and one was found to be HCMV-seronegative. To restrict sorting to alphabetaTCR-expressing T cells, an anti-gammadeltaTCR antibody was added in several experiments. For six donors, the dominant CD3+CD56+NKG2C+ clonotypes were among the top 10 CD8+ clonotypes and accounted for about 1.0-8% of CD8+ T cells. Those dominant clonotypes were again the most abundant among CD3+CD56-NKG2C+ cells in a few donors, at roughly 25-60.1%. It remained unclear whether the expanded NKG2C-expressing T cell clones were specific for HCMV antigens. All eight donors whose samples were sequenced were randomly selected healthy volunteers, three of them men and five women. HCMV-specific IgG was detected in serum with a commercial ELISA kit to determine HCMV serostatus. Bulk peripheral blood T-cell repertoires were additionally sequenced from unsorted PBMC for several donors. Reads were demultiplexed and grouped by UMI with MIGEC, and clonotypes were assembled and quantified with MiTCR. Only TCR cDNA sequences supported by at least two reads were kept to exclude erroneous sequences. The tcR package was used for downstream repertoire analysis, with clonotypes matched between fractions based on CDR3 nucleotide sequence plus V segment. VDJmatch was used to annotate antigen specificity against VDJdb, with one amino acid substitution in CDR3 permitted.

The sequencing input was PBMCs. The receptor comes from a woman younger than 35 in good health. The V gene is TRBV19 and the J gene is TRBJ1-5, with TRBD1 as a weak D call on 5 bases. CDR3 sequence: CASSREGTQPQHF. The DNA sequence reads TGTGCCAGTAGTAGAGAAGGGACCCAGCCCCAGCATTTT.